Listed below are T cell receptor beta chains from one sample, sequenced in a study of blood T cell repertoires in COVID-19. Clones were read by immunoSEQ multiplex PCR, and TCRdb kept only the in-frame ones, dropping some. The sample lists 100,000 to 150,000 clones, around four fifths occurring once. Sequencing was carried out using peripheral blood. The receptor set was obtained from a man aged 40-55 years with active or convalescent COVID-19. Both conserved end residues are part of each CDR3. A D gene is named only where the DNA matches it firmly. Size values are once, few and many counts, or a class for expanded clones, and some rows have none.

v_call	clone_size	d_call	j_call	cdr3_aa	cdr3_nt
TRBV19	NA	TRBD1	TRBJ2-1	CASSPRDRGRRNEQFF	TGTGCCAGTAGTCCAAGGGACAGGGGGCGCAGGAATGAGCAGTTCTTC
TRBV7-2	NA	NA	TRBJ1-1	CASSPLASNTEAFF	TGTGCCAGCAGCCCCCTAGCGAGTAACACTGAAGCTTTCTTT
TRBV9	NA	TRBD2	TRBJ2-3	CASRRGGGSTDTQYF	TGTGCCAGCAGACGGGGCGGGGGGAGCACAGATACGCAGTATTTT
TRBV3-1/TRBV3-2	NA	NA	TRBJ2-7	CASSHPQGRAGEQYF	TGTGCCAGCAGCCACCCACAGGGCCGAGCGGGGGAGCAGTACTTC
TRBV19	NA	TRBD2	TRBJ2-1	CASSIPGGKVGEQFF	TGTGCCAGTAGTATTCCGGGGGGGAAGGTTGGTGAGCAGTTCTTC
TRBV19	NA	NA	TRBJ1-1	CASSIEVQTTEAFF	TGTGCCAGTAGTATAGAGGTACAGACCACTGAAGCTTTCTTT
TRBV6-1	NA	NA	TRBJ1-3	CASSEFWLAGNTIYF	TGTGCCAGCAGTGAATTCTGGCTCGCCGGAAACACCATATATTTT
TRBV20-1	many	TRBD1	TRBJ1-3	CSAGGTASGNTIYF	TGCAGTGCTGGTGGGACAGCCTCTGGAAACACCATATATTTT
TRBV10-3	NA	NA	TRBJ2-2	CAISESGGVPGELFF	TGTGCCATCAGTGAGAGTGGAGGGGTCCCCGGGGAGCTGTTTTTT
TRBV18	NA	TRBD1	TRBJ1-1	CASARQGGNTEAFF	TGTGCCAGCGCCAGACAGGGGGGGAACACTGAAGCTTTCTTT
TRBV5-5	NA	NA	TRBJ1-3	CASSLLGPGNTIYF	TGTGCCAGCAGCTTGTTGGGGCCTGGAAACACCATATATTTT
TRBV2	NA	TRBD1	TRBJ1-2	CASSIGTVYGYTF	TGTGCCAGCAGTATCGGGACAGTCTATGGCTACACCTTC
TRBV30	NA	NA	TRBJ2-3	CAWTQGGGDTQYF	TGTGCCTGGACCCAGGGGGGAGGAGATACGCAGTATTTT
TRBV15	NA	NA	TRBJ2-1	CATSRPMYNEQFF	TGTGCCACCAGCAGACCTATGTACAATGAGCAGTTCTTC
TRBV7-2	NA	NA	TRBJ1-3	CASSPLGSLGNTIYF	TGTGCCAGCAGCCCCCTGGGCAGTCTTGGAAACACCATATATTTT
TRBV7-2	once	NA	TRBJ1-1	CASSLSLVTEAFF	TGTGCCAGCAGCCTTAGTTTGGTTACTGAAGCTTTCTTT
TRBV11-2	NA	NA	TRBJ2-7	CASSTKIQHEQYF	TGTGCCAGCAGTACAAAAATTCAACACGAGCAGTACTTC
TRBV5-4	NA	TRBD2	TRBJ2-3	CASSTQRGGPQDTQYF	TGTGCCAGCAGCACCCAGCGGGGGGGCCCCCAGGATACGCAGTATTTT
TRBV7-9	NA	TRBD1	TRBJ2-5	CASSSTGGRETQYF	TGTGCCAGCAGCTCTACAGGGGGAAGGGAGACCCAGTACTTC
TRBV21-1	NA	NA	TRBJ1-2	CASSKVPDRPFTYGYTF	TGTGCCAGCAGCAAAGTTCCGGACAGGCCATTTACCTATGGCTACACCTTC
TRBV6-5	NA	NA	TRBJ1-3	CASRGSGNTIYF	TGTGCCAGCCGGGGATCTGGAAACACCATATATTTT
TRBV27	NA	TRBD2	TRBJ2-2	CASSSTAGGQNGELFF	TGTGCCAGCAGTTCTACGGCGGGGGGGCAAAACGGGGAGCTGTTTTTT
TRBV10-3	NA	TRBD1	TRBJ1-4	CATTDRGSEKLFF	TGTGCCACGACGGACAGGGGGAGTGAAAAACTGTTTTTT
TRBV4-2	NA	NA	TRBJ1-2	CASSRSGSTNYGYTF	TGTGCCAGCAGCCGGTCAGGGTCTACTAACTATGGCTACACCTTC
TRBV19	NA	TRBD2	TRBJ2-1	CASSIPDMTSGGAVYNEQFF	TGTGCCAGTAGTATCCCCGATATGACTAGCGGGGGGGCAGTCTACAATGAGCAGTTCTTC
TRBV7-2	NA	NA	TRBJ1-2	CASSETVNYGYTF	TGTGCCAGCAGCGAGACAGTCAACTATGGCTACACCTTC
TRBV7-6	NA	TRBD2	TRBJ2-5	CASSYLAGGWETQYF	TGTGCCAGCAGCTACTTAGCGGGGGGCTGGGAGACCCAGTACTTC
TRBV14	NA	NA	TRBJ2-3	CASSQRTGSSTDTQYF	TGTGCCAGCAGCCAACGTACAGGGTCTAGCACAGATACGCAGTATTTT
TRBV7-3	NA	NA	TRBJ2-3	CASSPRGTTDTQYF	TGTGCCAGCAGCCCCCGGGGGACCACAGATACGCAGTATTTT
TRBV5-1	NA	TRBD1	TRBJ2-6	CASSPRDRGFTGANVLTF	TGCGCCAGCAGCCCCCGGGACAGGGGCTTTACTGGGGCCAACGTCCTGACTTTC
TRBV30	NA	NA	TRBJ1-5	CAWSAIRTSAYSNQPQHF	TGTGCCTGGAGTGCTATACGGACTTCCGCTTATAGCAATCAGCCCCAGCATTTT
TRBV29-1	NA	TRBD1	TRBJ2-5	CSVGGLTGGTLETQYF	TGCAGCGTTGGGGGTCTTACAGGGGGCACGTTGGAGACCCAGTACTTC
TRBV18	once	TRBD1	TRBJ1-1	CASSPGEGGPNTEAFF	TGTGCCAGCTCACCGGGAGAAGGGGGCCCGAACACTGAAGCTTTCTTT
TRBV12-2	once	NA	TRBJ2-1	CASRFYRLQENEQFF	TGTGCAAGTCGCTTTTACAGGCTCCAAGAGAATGAGCAGTTCTTC
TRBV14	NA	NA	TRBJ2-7	CASSPGREYEQYF	TGTGCCAGCAGCCCGGGTAGAGAATACGAGCAGTACTTC
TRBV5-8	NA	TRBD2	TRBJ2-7	CASSWGREPYEQYF	TGTGCCAGCAGCTGGGGGAGGGAACCCTACGAGCAGTACTTC
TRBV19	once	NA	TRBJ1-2	CASTNRVDGYTF	TGTGCCAGTACTAACAGGGTCGATGGCTACACCTTC
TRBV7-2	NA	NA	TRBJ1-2	CASSLESPGAF	TGTGCCAGCAGCTTAGAGTCCCCGGGAGCCTTC
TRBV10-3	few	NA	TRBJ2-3	CAARLSREDTQYF	TGTGCCGCCCGCCTTAGCAGAGAAGATACGCAGTATTTT
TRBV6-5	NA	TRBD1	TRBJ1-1	CASRGDRGNTEAFF	TGTGCCAGCAGGGGGGACAGGGGGAACACTGAAGCTTTCTTT
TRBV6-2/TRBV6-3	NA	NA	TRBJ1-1	CASSGDRQNTEAFF	TGTGCCAGCAGCGGTGACAGACAAAACACTGAAGCTTTCTTT
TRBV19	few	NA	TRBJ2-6	CASSRDNSGANVLTF	TGTGCCAGTAGTCGGGACAACTCTGGGGCCAACGTCCTGACTTTC
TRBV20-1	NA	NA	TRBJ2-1	CSAVGGSEQFF	TGCAGTGCCGTTGGCGGAAGTGAGCAGTTCTTC
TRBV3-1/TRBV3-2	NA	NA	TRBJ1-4	CASSRRGGDEKLFF	TGTGCCAGCAGCCGCCGGGGAGGGGATGAAAAACTGTTTTTT
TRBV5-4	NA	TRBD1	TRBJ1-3	CASSPTGNLLSGNTIYF	TGTGCCAGCAGCCCGACAGGGAACCTTCTCTCTGGAAACACCATATATTTT
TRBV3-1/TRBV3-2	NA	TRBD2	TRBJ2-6	CASSQEGGTSGANVLTF	TGTGCCAGCAGCCAAGAGGGGGGGACCTCTGGGGCCAACGTCCTGACTTTC
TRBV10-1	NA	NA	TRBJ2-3	CASSLNSPSTDTQYF	TGCGCCAGCAGCCTTAATAGTCCTAGCACAGATACGCAGTATTTT
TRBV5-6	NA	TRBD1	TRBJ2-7	CASSIRDRMYEQYF	TGTGCCAGCAGCATCCGGGACAGGATGTACGAGCAGTACTTC
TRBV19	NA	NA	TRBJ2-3	CASSIGGPSTDTQYF	TGTGCCAGTAGTATAGGGGGCCCTAGCACAGATACGCAGTATTTT
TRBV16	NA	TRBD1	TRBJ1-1	CASSQSNPGTGATEAFF	TGTGCCAGCAGCCAATCAAATCCCGGGACAGGGGCCACTGAAGCTTTCTTT
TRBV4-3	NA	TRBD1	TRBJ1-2	CASSQDLGTANGYTF	TGCGCCAGCAGCCAAGATTTGGGGACAGCAAATGGCTACACCTTC
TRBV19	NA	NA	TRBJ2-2	CASSARTGGPNTGELFF	TGTGCCAGTAGTGCAAGAACCGGGGGTCCGAACACCGGGGAGCTGTTTTTT
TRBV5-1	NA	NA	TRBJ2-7	CASSADGAYEQYF	TGCGCCAGCAGCGCCGACGGGGCCTACGAGCAGTACTTC
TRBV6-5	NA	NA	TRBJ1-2	CASSYDGGHIGGYTF	TGTGCCAGCAGTTACGACGGGGGGCATATAGGTGGCTACACCTTC